The clone carrying this T cell receptor beta chain was detected only a few times. This sample stems from a study of blood T cell repertoires in COVID-19. Original processing methods: The assay estimated nucleated cells by amplifying reference gene primers. TCRdb keeps only in-frame clones here, not all; method: immunoSEQ multiplex PCR. V and J calls and clone size are copied from that table; D and trimming were computed from the DNA. The data show roughly 210,000 clones, around 80% seen once. This clonotype was sampled from a woman of 80 years or more with COVID-19, enrolled during active disease. The sequencing sample was made of peripheral blood.

Written as DNA, the CDR3 is TGTGCCAGCAGCCCTTCGGGGGATGCTGGCTACACCTTC. This encodes CASSPSGDAGYTF. The chain joins TRBV9 to TRBJ1-2; maybe TRBD1 (5 bases). Trimming removed 4 bases at V and 7 bases at J, with 14 bases between. This CDR3 spans 13 amino acids. In germline, CDR1 is SGDLS, CDR2 YYNGEE.